This TCR beta chain came from a study of cytomegalovirus exposure and HLA in healthy donors. Study summary: Earlier results showed roughly 120 million unique TCR beta sequences derived from approximately 170 million T cells. Membership in the Caucasian-associated ancestry cluster was found for 81% of 300 to 500 genotyped donors. Study results and caveats: V- and J-gene trimming of TCR beta was linked (in a later analysis) to a missense DCLRE1C variant.

PCR was performed using 60 Vbeta and 13 Jbeta primers. Sequencing used immunoSEQ multiplex PCR; TCRdb keeps in-frame clones, though not all of them. The sample lists some 150,000 clones, over 70% occurring once. V was pared by 6 bases and J by 2 bases, with 4 bases of the junction left unmatched. The CDR3 has 14 residues. Germline assignment: CDR1 ENHRY and CDR2 SYGVKD. A note on this clone: The antigen remains unidentified.

Sequencing input: PBMCs. This receptor was obtained from a young man in good health and CMV-seropositive. V is TRBV10-3 and J is TRBJ1-2; 9 bases align to TRBD1. The CDR3: CAIRGDRENYGYTF. The CDR3, as DNA: TGTGCCATCAGGGGGGACAGGGAGAACTATGGCTACACCTTC.